Included here is one T cell receptor (beta chain) sequence, with context. This sample is drawn from a study of blood T cell repertoires in COVID-19. V lost 1 base, J lost 0 bases, and 13 bases lay in between. CDR3 length equals 17 residues. Germline CDR1 is KGHSH and CDR2 is LQKENI. The protocol was immunoSEQ multiplex PCR, while the TCRdb copy is restricted to in-frame clones and leaves out a portion. The data hold approximately 260,000 clones, with around 84% observed a single time. The specimen was PBMCs or T cells enriched from blood (not recorded which). The TCR originated in a woman in her forties or fifties who had been exposed to COVID-19. The chain recombines TRBV18 with TRBJ1-3; TRBD1 is a possible D gene (6 bases). The CDR3 coding sequence is TGTGCCAGCTCACCACTTAAACAGGGATCCTCTGGAAACACCATATATTTT. Translation: CASSPLKQGSSGNTIYF.